The following is a T cell receptor (beta chain) sequence with its context. It lacks a known antigen. Base quality data are lacking; no much larger clone is found one base away. Amplification of TCR beta CDR3 regions was carried out from RNA transcripts. For the first round of RT-PCR on the TCR CDR3, the HTBI primer set was used together with the Qiagen OneStep RT-PCR kit. Libraries were constructed in a second round of multiplex PCR, after which size selection and purification were carried out. The libraries were sequenced on an Illumina HiSeq2000 using paired-end 100 bp reads. On the authors' methods: Raw data were processed with SOAPnuke, discarding reads with adapters, uncalled bases, mean Phred below 15, or no exact constant-primer or identifier match. COPE v1.2.5 was used to merge the high-quality paired reads, and each unique nucleotide sequence was defined as a clonotype. MiTCR v1.1 was used to align the clonotypes against IMGT TRBV, TRBD and TRBJ reference segments. The analysis was restricted to V-J combinations with a frequency above 0.0001, which together covered 98% to 99.2% of the repertoires. A TCS score was defined as the ratio between F50 (clonal expansion) and ExV (chaos), using BLOSUM62-based TCRdist between CDR3 peptides within each V-J. Welch's t-statistics and random forest reduced 500 to 550 V-J features to 13, which were used in a naive Bayes classifier (R e1071). TCRdb trimmed the raw reads at Q25, called clones with MiXCR and kept productive beta chains. Each CDR3 protein gets just one entry, which takes the most common genes and DNA from the rows behind it. These V and J calls originate from TCRdb's pipeline instead of the authors' own analysis. For this sample the table gives around 350,000 distinct CDR3 sequences, of which about a fifth were detected only once. 3% to 4.5% of the sample is taken by the ten largest.

The sample originates from a study of T cells in Graves' hyperthyroidism and ophthalmopathy (dated by TCRdb to about 2019). About the investigation overall: Peripheral blood samples were taken at the time of initial diagnosis, prior to any treatment. After blood sampling, hyperthyroidism patients were treated with methimazole at a starting dose of 30 mg daily, and ophthalmopathy patients were treated with high-dose intravenous methylprednisolone. TCR V-J signatures able to tell the groups apart were searched for in a discovery cohort of 100 patients, of whom approximately 40 had Graves' ophthalmopathy and some 60 had stable Graves' hyperthyroidism. Prospective prediction of ophthalmopathy was tested in an independent validation cohort of fewer than 20 hyperthyroidism patients and approximately 17 patients who later progressed to ophthalmopathy. The roughly 91 discovery patients were randomly split 7:3 into training and test sets. According to the paper, TCR Vbeta CDR3 sequencing was carried out on roughly 130 peripheral blood samples, which came from over 40 ophthalmopathy, 75 to 80 hyperthyroidism and roughly 17 progressor patients. The study also compared thyroid tissue and blood T-cell repertoires from 6 or 7 Graves' hyperthyroidism patients. Study-wide conclusions, independent of this receptor: No statistical method was used to fix the sample size in advance, and group allocation was not hidden from the investigators. A model built on a 13 V-J signature distinguished ophthalmopathy from stable hyperthyroidism, reaching 87.88% sensitivity and 81.08% specificity in cross-validation and 80%/75% in testing. Most expanded thyroid clonotypes (frequency above 0.001) were also detected in blood, a finding suggesting that blood repertoires may reflect thyroid immune responses. In validation, the model predicted progression to ophthalmopathy with 55% to 71% sensitivity and about 72% specificity, a median of around six months before onset.

Stable Graves' hyperthyroidism was defined as no progression to ophthalmopathy during 18 months of follow-up. Hyperthyroidism patients were aged 18 to 65 years and newly diagnosed, with disease duration of less than 2 months. Exclusion was applied to patients with uncontrolled infections, other autoimmune diseases, pregnancy or lactation. Diagnoses were established on the basis of clinical symptoms, serum thyroxine and TRAb, thyroid ultrasound, and orbital computed tomography. Ficoll-Paque density gradient centrifugation was used to isolate PBMCs from 9.5 to 10 ml of fresh peripheral blood. Total RNA was extracted using Trizol reagent, and RNA quality was assessed on an Agilent 2100 Bioanalyzer. The V and J ends are trimmed by 5 bases and 5 bases, leaving 16 bases between them. The CDR3, from cysteine to phenylalanine, totals 15 residues. Only CDR3 DNA remains: 45 bases, in frame from the first base. From the germline V gene, CDR1 is SGHVS and CDR2 is FNYEAQ.

The V and J segments used are TRBV7-6 and TRBJ1-5; TRBD1 could be the D gene, as 5 bases match. The source is a woman between 18 and 29 years old with Graves' hyperthyroidism. What was sequenced was blood. The nucleotide sequence reads as follows: TGTGCCAGCAGCCCGGGGGAGGGACCCTATCAGCCCCAGCATTTT. The translation is CASSPGEGPYQPQHF.